Presented here are 16 T cell receptor beta chains from one specimen sequenced in a study of CD8+ T cells in alopecia areata. Extracted RNA was reverse transcribed, and the resulting cDNA served as sequencing template. The method was immunoSEQ multiplex PCR; TCRdb's version includes in-frame clones alone and lacks a portion of them. There are roughly 260,000 clones in the sample, none observed a single time. Cells that came from pooled cutaneous lymph nodes were sorted using CD4, CD8alpha, NKG2D, NKG2ACE and other markers. Sequenced material: CD4+ T cells sorted from a lymph node. These receptors originate from a C3H/HeJ mouse with alopecia areata. The strain's MHC: H2-k.

Comment on this clone: These gene names are mouse names. The read comes to an end 3 residues before the CDR3 does, leaving the germline J gene to fill in the end. V usage is TRBV19 and J usage is TRBJ1-6; D remains ambiguous. TRBJ1-6 is filed as an ORF, its function uncertain. Germline V lookup: CDR1 FNHDT, CDR2 SITEND (reference sequence). V dropped 3 bases and J dropped 5 bases, with 6 bases sitting between them. The CDR3 has 13 amino acids. The CDR3 bases that were read are TGTGCCAGCAGTAGCCAGAATAATTCGCCC. Translating gives CASSSQNNSP. The CDR3 in its entirety is CASSSQNNSPLYF.

On this clone: Gene names follow the mouse nomenclature. The read halts 4 residues ahead of the CDR3 end, with the missing end drawn from the germline J gene. This sequence joins TRBV1 and TRBJ2-3; D perhaps matches TRBD2 (7 bases). The CDR3 spans 15 residues. Germline V gene lookup returns CDR1 NSQYPW and CDR2 LRSPGD (reference sequence). Trimming left V 6 bases short and J 3 bases short, with 16 bases between. CDR3 amino acids: CTCSPTGRGAETLYF. The part of the CDR3 DNA that was read is TGCACCTGCAGCCCGACTGGGAGGGGGGCAGAA.

This clone was seen a handful of times. Genes and germline are mouse. The CDR3 extends 4 residues past the end of the read, so its final part is completed from the germline J gene. V is TRBV13-1 and J is TRBJ2-3, with unresolved D. The CDR3 contains 14 residues. The V end was cut by 0 bases, the J end by 2 bases, with 7 bases between. The germline gives CDR1 NSHNY, CDR2 SYGAGN. The CDR3 here is CASSDVTYAETLYF. CDR3 DNA (partial): TGTGCCAGCAGTGATGTTACATATGCAGAA.

Worth noting for this clone: Gene names follow the mouse nomenclature. With the read ending 4 residues before the CDR3 end, the germline J gene is used to fill in that end. V usage is TRBV1 and J usage is TRBJ2-3; 7 bases map to TRBD1. V shed 0 bases and J 1 base; nucleotides not matched to a gene: 7. Germline V CDR1 and CDR2: NSQYPW, LRSPGD (reference sequence). The CDR3 is 17 amino acids. The CDR3: CTCSADPFGTGAETLYF. The DNA read from the CDR3 is TGCACCTGCAGTGCAGATCCTTTCGGGACAGGTGCAGAA.

This clone was counted a few times. Mouse gene names apply. The sequence runs out 4 residues before the end of the CDR3; the remainder is reconstructed from the germline J gene. The same CDR3 is also encoded by other DNA sequences in this sample. This sequence joins TRBV31 and TRBJ1-1; tentatively, D is TRBD1 (5 bases). Trimming removed 0 bases at V and 3 bases at J, with 8 bases between. CDR3 length: 13 amino acids. The germline gives CDR1 GKSSPN, CDR2 SITVG. Here the CDR3 reads CAWSLQGYTEVFF. The part of the CDR3 DNA that was read is TGTGCCTGGAGTCTGCAGGGCTACACA.

A word on this clone: Mouse names are used for the genes. The identical CDR3 is also encoded by other nucleotide sequences in the sample. This CDR3 is CASSPTSAETLYF. The sequenced part of the CDR3 DNA is TGTGCCAGCAGTCCAACTAGTGCAGAA. The V and J genes are TRBV13-3 and TRBJ2-3, with D unresolved. Read data end 4 residues before the CDR3 end; the end is taken from the germline J gene. V lost 4 bases and J lost 0, with 6 bases in between. The CDR3 contains 13 residues. Germline V gene lookup returns CDR1 NNHDY and CDR2 SYVADS.

With regard to this clone: Mouse gene names apply. The read ends 4 residues before the CDR3 terminus; that terminus is restored from the germline J gene. This chain joins TRBV5 and TRBJ2-3; no reliable D call. The CDR3 consists of 13 residues. The ends were cut back, 1 base at V and 2 bases at J, with 4 bases in the middle. The germline CDR1 and CDR2 sequences are LGHNA and YNLKQL (reference sequence). The CDR3 region is CASSQADAETLYF. The sequenced CDR3 bases are TGTGCCAGCAGCCAAGCTGATGCAGAA.

Concerning this clone: The gene names here belong to mouse. The CDR3 end is not reached by the read, which stops 4 residues before it; the germline J gene fills it in. The chain combines TRBV13-3 with TRBJ2-1; maybe TRBD2 (5 bases). This CDR3 spans 14 amino acids. The germline gives CDR1 NNHDY, CDR2 SYVADS. With 0 bases removed from V and 4 bases from J, the gap between germline ends came to 8 bases. The CDR3 bases that were read are TGTGCCAGCAGTGATGCAGGACTTTATGCT. This sequence encodes CASSDAGLYA. The entire CDR3 sequence reads CASSDAGLYAEQFF.

This clone was seen repeatedly, ten times or more. Gene names follow the mouse nomenclature. Coverage ceases 4 residues before the CDR3 finishes, and the germline J gene fills in the end. Other DNA sequences in this specimen translate into the identical CDR3. This rearrangement joins TRBV19 to TRBJ2-3, with 7 bases lining up with TRBD2. CDR1 FNHDT and CDR2 SITEND come from the germline V gene (reference sequence). The CDR3 consists of 15 residues. The V gene end was trimmed by 2 bases and the J gene end by 0 bases; junction bases not matched to a gene: 3. The sequenced part of the CDR3 DNA is TGTGCCAGCAGTATTGGGGGGACTAGTGCAGAA. Encoded protein: CASSIGGTSAE. The entire CDR3 sequence reads CASSIGGTSAETLYF.

To note about this clone: Here the gene names and germline are mouse. Read coverage stops 4 residues before the CDR3 terminus; the germline J gene supplies the remainder. The chain links TRBV14 to TRBJ2-5, with D perhaps TRBD1 (6 bases). Germline CDR1 SGHDT, CDR2 FRDEAV. The CDR3 contains 13 residues. The CDR3 protein is CASSRGHKDTQYF. The part of the CDR3 DNA that was read is TGTGCCAGCAGTCGGGGACACAAAGAC.

To note about this clone: The gene names given are mouse names. The CDR3 is cut off 4 residues early in the read; its end comes from the germline J gene. The same CDR3 can be traced to other DNA sequences in this sample. The chain combines TRBV17 with TRBJ2-7; D may be TRBD2 (6 bases). CDR1 is MNHDT and CDR2 is YYDKIL in the germline V gene. The CDR3 totals 14 residues. Trimming cost V 3 bases and J 0 bases, with 9 bases left between them. The sequenced part of the CDR3 DNA is TGTGCTAGCAGTAGCTGGGGCGACTCCTAT. This sequence encodes CASSSWGDSY. The whole CDR3 reads CASSSWGDSYEQYF.

This clone was recorded a few times. Gene names follow the mouse nomenclature. The CDR3 end lies 4 residues beyond the end of the read and is filled in from the germline J gene. This chain joins TRBV13-3 and TRBJ1-1; possibly TRBD1 for D (6 bases). Trimming left V 5 bases short and J 0 bases short, with 8 bases between. The CDR3 totals 13 residues. Germline loops: CDR1 NNHDY, CDR2 SYVADS. The DNA read from the CDR3 is TGTGCCAGCAGGGGACAATCAAACACA. Amino acid sequence: CASRGQSNT. The full CDR3 reads CASRGQSNTEVFF.

The table lists this clone with a few counts. The germline and genes are mouse ones. The read is 4 residues too short to cover the CDR3 end, so that end is filled in from the germline J gene. The V and J genes are TRBV13-1 and TRBJ2-2, with 11 bases identical to TRBD2. The CDR3 runs to 16 residues. Germline lookup yields CDR1 NSHNY and CDR2 SYGAGN. V shed 5 bases, J shed 0 bases, and the junction held 3 bases outside the gene matches. The part of the CDR3 DNA that was read is TGTGCCAGCAGGGACTGGGGGGCCGCAAACACCGGG. It codes for CASRDWGAANTG. The entire CDR3 protein is CASRDWGAANTGQLYF.

This clone was seen a handful of times. The genes are named according to mouse. The read terminates 4 residues ahead of where the CDR3 ends, so the germline J gene completes it. The chain recombines TRBV13-1 with TRBJ2-3; TRBD1 aligns across 8 bases. V dropped 2 bases and J dropped 1; count of bases not matched to a gene: 6. Germline CDR1 reads NSHNY; CDR2 reads SYGAGN. The CDR3 is 16 residues long. This CDR3 reads CASSEQGARGAETLYF. Incomplete CDR3 DNA: TGTGCCAGCAGTGAGCAGGGGGCGAGAGGTGCAGAA.

This clone was detected a few times. Gene names and germline match the mouse. Sequencing ends 4 residues short of the CDR3 end; the germline J gene provides the rest. The V call is TRBV31, the J call TRBJ2-3; 7 bases line up with TRBD2. CDR1 and CDR2 from the germline V gene are GKSSPN and SITVG. The CDR3 totals 14 residues. The V gene end was trimmed by 5 bases and the J gene end by 0 bases; junction bases not matched to a gene: 5. The part of the CDR3 DNA that was read is TGTGCCTGGGAGACTGGGAGTAGTGCAGAA. The encoded protein is CAWETGSSAE. The entire CDR3 reads CAWETGSSAETLYF.

This clone was seen a few times. Gene names and germline match the mouse. The read terminates 3 residues before the CDR3 end, so the remaining end is supplied by the germline J gene. This CDR3 is also generated by other DNA sequences in the sample. The chain combines TRBV1 with TRBJ1-6; 10 bases fit TRBD1. TRBJ1-6 qualifies as an ORF whose function is uncertain. This CDR3 contains 15 residues. V was clipped by 3 bases and J by 7 bases; unmatched bases: 3. Per germline, CDR1 NSQYPW and CDR2 LRSPGD (reference sequence). The DNA read from the CDR3 is TGCACCTGCAGTGCCGGACAGGGGGGGAATTCGCCC. Protein sequence: CTCSAGQGGNSP. The entire CDR3 reads CTCSAGQGGNSPLYF.